This TCR beta chain emerged from a study of blood T cell repertoires in COVID-19. Study-wide context: Sites in the United States, Italy and Spain provided acute and convalescent COVID-19 samples. T cells, B-cell-depleted T cells, or PBMCs supplied cDNA or gDNA.

The germline V gene encodes CDR1 SGDLS and CDR2 YYNGEE. With 4 bases clipped from V and 0 bases from J, the junction kept 11 bases outside the gene matches. The CDR3 is made up of 18 amino acids. As handled by the study authors: Quantification of nucleated cells was approximated via reference gene primer amplification. Clones were read by immunoSEQ multiplex PCR, and TCRdb kept only the in-frame ones, dropping some. V, J and clone size are those of that table, while D and trimming were read from the DNA. Here the sample spans 30,000 to 45,000 clones, around four fifths being singletons. This TCR was sampled from a human donor in a cohort sampled during active COVID-19. The sample was peripheral blood. V is TRBV9 and J is TRBJ2-3, with TRBD2 identical over 10 bases. CDR3 in amino acids: CASSRAASGGLSTDTQYF. The CDR3 nucleotides read TGTGCCAGCAGCCGGGCGGCTAGCGGGGGCCTTAGCACAGATACGCAGTATTTT.